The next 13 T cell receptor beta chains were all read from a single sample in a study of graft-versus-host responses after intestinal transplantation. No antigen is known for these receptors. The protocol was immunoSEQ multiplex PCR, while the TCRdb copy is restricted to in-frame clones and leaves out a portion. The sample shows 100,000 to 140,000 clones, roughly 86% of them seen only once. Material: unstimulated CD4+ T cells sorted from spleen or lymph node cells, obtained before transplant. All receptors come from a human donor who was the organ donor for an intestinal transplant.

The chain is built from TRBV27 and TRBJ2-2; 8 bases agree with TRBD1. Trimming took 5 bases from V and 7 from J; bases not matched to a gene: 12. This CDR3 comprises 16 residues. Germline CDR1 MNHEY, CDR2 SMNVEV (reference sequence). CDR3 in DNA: TGTGCCAGCAGTCCCCGGCAGGGGGCGCCGGGCGGGGAGCTGTTTTTT. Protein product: CASSPRQGAPGGELFF.

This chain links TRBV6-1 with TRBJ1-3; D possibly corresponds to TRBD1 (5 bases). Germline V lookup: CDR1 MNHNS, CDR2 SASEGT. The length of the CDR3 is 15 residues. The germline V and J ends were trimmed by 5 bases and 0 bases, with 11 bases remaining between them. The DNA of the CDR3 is TGTGCCAGCAGTCTTACAGGCTACTCTGGAAACACCATATATTTT. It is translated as CASSLTGYSGNTIYF.

The chain's CDR3 is CASSQSSGSEQYF. The CDR3 region has the DNA TGTGCCAGCAGCCAATCGAGCGGGAGCGAGCAGTACTTC. The J gene is TRBJ2-7, the V gene TRBV4-2, with 8 bases aligning to TRBD2. Germline V lookup: CDR1 LGHNA, CDR2 YNFKEQ. After removal of 2 bases from V and 6 bases from J, the junction contained 3 bases not matched to a gene. This CDR3 is built from 13 residues.

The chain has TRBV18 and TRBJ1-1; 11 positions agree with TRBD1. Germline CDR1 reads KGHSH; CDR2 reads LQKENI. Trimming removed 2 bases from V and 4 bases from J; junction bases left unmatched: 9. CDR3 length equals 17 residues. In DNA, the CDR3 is TGTGCCAGCTCACCATGGGACAGGGGGGCGACTGGCACTGAAGCTTTCTTT. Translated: CASSPWDRGATGTEAFF.

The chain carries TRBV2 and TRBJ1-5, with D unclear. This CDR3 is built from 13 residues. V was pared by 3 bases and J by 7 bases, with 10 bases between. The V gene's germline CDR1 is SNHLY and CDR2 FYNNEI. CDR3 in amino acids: CASSEEGIQPQHF. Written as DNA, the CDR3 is TGTGCCAGCAGTGAGGAGGGTATACAGCCCCAGCATTTT. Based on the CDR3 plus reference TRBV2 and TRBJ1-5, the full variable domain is EPEVTQTPSHQVTQMGQEVILRCVPISNHLYFYWYRQILGQKVEFLVSFYNNEISEKSEIFDDQFSVERPDGSNFTLKIRSTKLEDSAMYFCASSEEGIQPQHFGDGTRLSIL.

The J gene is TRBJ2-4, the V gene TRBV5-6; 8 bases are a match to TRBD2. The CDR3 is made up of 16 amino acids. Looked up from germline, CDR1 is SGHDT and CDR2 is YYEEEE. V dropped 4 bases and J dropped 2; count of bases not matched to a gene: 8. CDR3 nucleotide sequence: TGTGCCAGCAGCCAAAAGGGACTAGGCACCAAAAACATTCAGTACTTC. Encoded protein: CASSQKGLGTKNIQYF.

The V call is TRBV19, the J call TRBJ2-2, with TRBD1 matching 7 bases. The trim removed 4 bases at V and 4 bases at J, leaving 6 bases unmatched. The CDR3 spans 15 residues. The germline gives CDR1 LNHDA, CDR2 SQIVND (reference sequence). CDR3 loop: CASSKQGFGTGELFF. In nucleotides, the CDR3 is TGTGCCAGTAGTAAACAGGGGTTCGGCACCGGGGAGCTGTTTTTT.

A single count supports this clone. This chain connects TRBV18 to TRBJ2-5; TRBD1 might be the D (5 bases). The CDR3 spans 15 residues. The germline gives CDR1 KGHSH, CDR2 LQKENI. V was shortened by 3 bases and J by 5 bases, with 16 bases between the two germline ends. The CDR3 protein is CASSPSQGAVETQYF. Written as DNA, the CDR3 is TGTGCCAGCTCACCCTCTCAAGGGGCTGTTGAGACCCAGTACTTC. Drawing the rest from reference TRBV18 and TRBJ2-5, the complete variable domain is NAGVMQNPRHLVRRRGQEARLRCSPMKGHSHVYWYRQLPEEGLKFMVYLQKENIIDESGMPKERFSAEFPKEGPSILRIQQVVRGDSAAYFCASSPSQGAVETQYFGPGTRLLVL.

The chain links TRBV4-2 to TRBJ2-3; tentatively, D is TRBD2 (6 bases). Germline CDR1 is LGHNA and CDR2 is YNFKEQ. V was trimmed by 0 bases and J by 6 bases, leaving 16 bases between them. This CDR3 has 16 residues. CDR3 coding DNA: TGTGCCAGCAGCCAAGATCTGAATAGGCGGGGCGATACGCAGTATTTT. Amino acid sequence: CASSQDLNRRGDTQYF.

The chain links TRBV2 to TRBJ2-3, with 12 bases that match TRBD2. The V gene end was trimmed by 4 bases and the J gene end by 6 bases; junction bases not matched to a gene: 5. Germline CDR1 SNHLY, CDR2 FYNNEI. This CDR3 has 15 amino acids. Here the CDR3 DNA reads TGTGCCAGCAGTGCGCTAGCGGGGGGGCCGGATACGCAGTATTTT. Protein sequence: CASSALAGGPDTQYF.

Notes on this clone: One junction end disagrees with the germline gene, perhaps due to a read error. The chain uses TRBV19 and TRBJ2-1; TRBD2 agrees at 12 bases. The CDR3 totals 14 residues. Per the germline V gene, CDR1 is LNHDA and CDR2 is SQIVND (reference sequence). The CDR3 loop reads CASRIGLAGNEQFF. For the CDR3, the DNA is TGTGCCAGTAGGATAGGACTAGCGGGAAATGAGCAGTTCTTC.

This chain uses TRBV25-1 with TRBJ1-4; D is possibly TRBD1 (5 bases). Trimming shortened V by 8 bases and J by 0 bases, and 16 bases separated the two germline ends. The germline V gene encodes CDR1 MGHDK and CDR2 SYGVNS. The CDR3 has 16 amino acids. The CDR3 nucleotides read TGTGCCAGCTGCCGAACAGGCCCCTCAACTAATGAAAAACTGTTTTTT. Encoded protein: CASCRTGPSTNEKLFF.

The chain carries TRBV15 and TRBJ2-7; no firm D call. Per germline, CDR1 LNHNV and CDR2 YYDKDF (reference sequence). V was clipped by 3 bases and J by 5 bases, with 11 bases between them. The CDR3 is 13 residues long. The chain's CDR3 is CATSRGGVHEQYF. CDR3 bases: TGTGCCACCAGCAGGGGCGGTGTCCACGAGCAGTACTTC.